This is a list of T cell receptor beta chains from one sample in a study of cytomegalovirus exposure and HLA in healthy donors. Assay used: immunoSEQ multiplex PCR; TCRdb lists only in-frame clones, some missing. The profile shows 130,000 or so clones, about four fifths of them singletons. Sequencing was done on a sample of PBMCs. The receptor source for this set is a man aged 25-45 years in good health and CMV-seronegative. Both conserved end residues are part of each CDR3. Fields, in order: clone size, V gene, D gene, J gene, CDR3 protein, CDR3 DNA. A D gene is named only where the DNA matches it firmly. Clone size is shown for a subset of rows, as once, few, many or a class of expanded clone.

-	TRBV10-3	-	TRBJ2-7	CATGLPLEQYF	TGTGCCACCGGACTACCCCTCGAGCAGTACTTC
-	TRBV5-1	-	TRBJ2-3	CASSPRGTPADTQYF	TGCGCCAGCAGTCCCAGGGGTACCCCGGCAGATACGCAGTATTTT
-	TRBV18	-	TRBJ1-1	CASSPPAGLNTEAFF	TGTGCCAGCTCACCTCCGGCAGGTCTGAACACTGAAGCTTTCTTT
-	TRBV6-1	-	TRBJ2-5	CASSDVAGSVTQYF	TGTGCCAGCAGTGATGTGGCAGGGTCCGTGACCCAGTACTTC
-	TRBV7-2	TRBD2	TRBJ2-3	CASSLSGRNTDTQYF	TGTGCCAGCAGCCTTAGCGGGAGGAACACAGATACGCAGTATTTT
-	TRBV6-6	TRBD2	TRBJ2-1	CASSLAGQYNEQFF	TGTGCCAGCAGTCTAGCGGGGCAATACAATGAGCAGTTCTTC
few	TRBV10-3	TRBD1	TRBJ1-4	CAISELKGATNEKLFF	TGTGCCATCAGTGAGCTCAAGGGGGCCACTAATGAAAAACTGTTTTTT
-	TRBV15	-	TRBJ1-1	CATSSPYQNTEAFF	TGTGCCACCAGCAGTCCCTATCAGAACACTGAAGCTTTCTTT
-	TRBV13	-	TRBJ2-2	CASSSVGHGELFF	TGTGCCAGCAGCTCCGTCGGACACGGGGAGCTGTTTTTT
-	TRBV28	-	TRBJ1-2	CASSLLAELNYGYTF	TGTGCCAGCAGTTTATTGGCGGAATTAAACTATGGCTACACCTTC
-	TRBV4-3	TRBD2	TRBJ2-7	CASSQDLTGGTYEQYF	TGCGCCAGCAGCCAAGATCTCACGGGAGGAACCTACGAGCAGTACTTC
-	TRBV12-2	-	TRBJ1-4	CASRLARRNDNEKLFF	TGTGCAAGTCGCTTAGCAAGGAGGAATGACAATGAAAAACTGTTTTTT
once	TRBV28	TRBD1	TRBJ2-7	CASSLTGGFNEQYF	TGTGCCAGCAGCTTGACAGGGGGCTTCAACGAGCAGTACTTC
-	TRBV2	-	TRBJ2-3	CASSGTTSPAEYF	TGTGCCAGCAGCGGCACTACTAGCCCAGCAGAGTATTTT
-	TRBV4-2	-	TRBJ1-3	CASSQDYRTSGNTIYF	TGTGCCAGCAGCCAAGATTACAGGACATCAGGAAACACCATATATTTT
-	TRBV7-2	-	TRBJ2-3	CASSSRFRDTQYF	TGTGCCAGCAGCTCCCGTTTCAGGGATACGCAGTATTTT
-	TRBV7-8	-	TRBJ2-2	CASSFNFHNTGELFF	TGTGCCAGCAGCTTTAACTTCCACAACACCGGGGAGCTGTTTTTT
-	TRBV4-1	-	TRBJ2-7	CASSQGAGADEQYF	TGCGCCAGCAGCCAAGGGGCAGGGGCGGACGAGCAGTACTTC
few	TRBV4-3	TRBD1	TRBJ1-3	CASSQGRGTVGNTIYF	TGCGCCAGCAGCCAAGGAAGGGGGACAGTTGGAAACACCATATATTTT
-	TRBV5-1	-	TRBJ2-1	CASSTAASSYNEQFF	TGCGCCAGCAGCACGGCAGCGAGCTCCTACAATGAGCAGTTCTTC
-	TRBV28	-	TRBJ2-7	CASRPGITYEQYF	TGTGCCAGCAGACCCGGGATAACCTACGAGCAGTACTTC
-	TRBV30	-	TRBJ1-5	CAWSVDRKIGSSNQPQHF	TGTGCCTGGAGTGTAGACAGGAAAATCGGAAGTAGCAATCAGCCCCAGCATTTT
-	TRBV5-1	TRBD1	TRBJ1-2	CASSVGQGDYGYTF	TGCGCCAGCAGCGTTGGACAGGGGGACTATGGCTACACCTTC
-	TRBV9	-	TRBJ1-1	CASSVGGRGRTEAFF	TGTGCCAGCAGCGTAGGAGGGAGGGGACGCACTGAAGCTTTCTTT
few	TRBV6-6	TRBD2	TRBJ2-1	CASRTPSGGNNEQFF	TGTGCCAGCAGGACCCCTAGCGGGGGGAACAATGAGCAGTTCTTC
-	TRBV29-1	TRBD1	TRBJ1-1	CSVGQGFTEAFF	TGCAGCGTTGGACAGGGGTTCACTGAAGCTTTCTTT
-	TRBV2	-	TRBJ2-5	CASSLGTQYF	TGTGCCAGCAGTCTAGGGACCCAGTACTTC
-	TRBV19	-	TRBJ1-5	CASSPDSLNQPQHF	TGTGCCAGTAGCCCCGACAGTCTCAATCAGCCCCAGCATTTT
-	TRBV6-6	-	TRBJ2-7	CASTLRDTLYEQYF	TGTGCCAGCACCCTCCGGGACACACTTTACGAGCAGTACTTC
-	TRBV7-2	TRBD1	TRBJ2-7	CASSLRWQGAHEQYF	TGTGCCAGCAGCTTAAGGTGGCAGGGGGCCCACGAGCAGTACTTC
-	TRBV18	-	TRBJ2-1	CASSPVLFSYNEQFF	TGTGCCAGCTCACCGGTACTGTTCTCCTACAATGAGCAGTTCTTC
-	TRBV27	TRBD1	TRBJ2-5	CASSLSAGTAQETQYF	TGTGCCAGCAGTTTATCGGCCGGGACAGCCCAAGAGACCCAGTACTTC
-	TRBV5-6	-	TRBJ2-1	CASSLEVVGADNEQFF	TGTGCCAGCAGCTTGGAAGTAGTGGGGGCCGACAATGAGCAGTTCTTC
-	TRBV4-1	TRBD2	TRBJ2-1	CASSQVGLAGGHNEQFF	TGCGCCAGCAGCCAAGTGGGACTAGCGGGAGGCCACAATGAGCAGTTCTTC
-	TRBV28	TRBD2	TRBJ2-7	CASSSIASRLAGELGEQYF	TGTGCCAGCAGTTCGATAGCCTCTCGACTAGCGGGGGAGCTTGGCGAGCAGTACTTC
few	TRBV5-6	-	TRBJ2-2	CASSSGLNTGELFF	TGTGCCAGCAGCTCTGGACTGAACACCGGGGAGCTGTTTTTT
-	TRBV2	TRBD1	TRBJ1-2	CASSTTGGFGYGYTF	TGTGCCAGCAGTACTACAGGGGGCTTTGGCTATGGCTACACCTTC
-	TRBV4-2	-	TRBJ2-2	CASSQDGARGTGELFF	TGTGCCAGCAGCCAAGATGGGGCCCGGGGGACCGGGGAGCTGTTTTTT
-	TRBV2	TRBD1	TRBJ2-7	CASSEARGQGIYEQYF	TGTGCCAGCAGTGAAGCTAGAGGACAGGGGATCTACGAGCAGTACTTC
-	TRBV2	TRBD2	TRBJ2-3	CASIKGSGGAWDTQYF	TGTGCCAGCATCAAGGGTAGCGGGGGGGCCTGGGATACGCAGTATTTT
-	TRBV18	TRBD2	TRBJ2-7	CASSPVAGVSSYEQYF	TGTGCCAGCTCACCCGTAGCGGGGGTGAGCTCCTACGAGCAGTACTTC
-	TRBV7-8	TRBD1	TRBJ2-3	CASSPHQGADTQYF	TGTGCCAGCAGCCCTCACCAGGGGGCAGATACGCAGTATTTT
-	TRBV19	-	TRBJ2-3	CASNGGMLHTQYF	TGTGCCAGTAACGGGGGAATGTTGCATACGCAGTATTTT
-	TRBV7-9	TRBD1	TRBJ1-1	CASSSWTGVINTEAFF	TGTGCCAGCAGCTCCTGGACAGGGGTTATAAACACTGAAGCTTTCTTT
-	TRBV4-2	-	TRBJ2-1	CASSQEVRAGLSNEQFF	TGTGCCAGCAGCCAAGAGGTGCGGGCGGGCCTTTCCAATGAGCAGTTCTTC
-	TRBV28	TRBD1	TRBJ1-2	CASSARQGGYGYTF	TGTGCCAGCAGCGCCCGACAGGGAGGATATGGCTACACCTTC
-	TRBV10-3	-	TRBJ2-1	CAISESGVNEQFF	TGTGCCATCAGTGAGTCCGGGGTCAATGAGCAGTTCTTC
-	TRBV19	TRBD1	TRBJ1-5	CASTSRFQQGRGSNQPQHF	TGTGCCAGTACCTCAAGGTTCCAACAGGGGCGTGGGAGCAATCAGCCCCAGCATTTT
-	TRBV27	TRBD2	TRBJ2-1	CASSRTRTVAGLGISEQFF	TGTGCCAGCAGCCGGACAAGGACCGTTGCGGGACTAGGTATAAGTGAGCAGTTCTTC
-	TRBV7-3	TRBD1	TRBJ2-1	CASSLFEGTGQFF	TGTGCCAGCAGCTTATTTGAGGGGACAGGGCAGTTCTTC
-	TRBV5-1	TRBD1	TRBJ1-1	CASSFGQGGITEAFF	TGCGCCAGCAGTTTTGGACAGGGGGGGATCACTGAAGCTTTCTTT
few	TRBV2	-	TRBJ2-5	CASRGGQFQETQYF	TGTGCCAGCAGGGGGGGACAGTTCCAAGAGACCCAGTACTTC
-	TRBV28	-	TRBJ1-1	CASSSYMIGDTEAFF	TGTGCCAGCAGTTCATACATGATAGGGGACACTGAAGCTTTCTTT